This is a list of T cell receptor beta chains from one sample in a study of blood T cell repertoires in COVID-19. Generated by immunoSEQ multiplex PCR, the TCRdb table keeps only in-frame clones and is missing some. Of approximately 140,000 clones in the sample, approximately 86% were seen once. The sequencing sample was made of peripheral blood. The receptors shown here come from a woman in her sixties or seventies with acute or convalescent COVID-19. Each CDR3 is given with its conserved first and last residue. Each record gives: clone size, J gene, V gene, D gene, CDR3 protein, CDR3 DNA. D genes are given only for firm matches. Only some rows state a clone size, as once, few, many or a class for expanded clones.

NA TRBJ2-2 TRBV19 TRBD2 CASSIWTSPAGELFF TGTGCCAGTAGTATTTGGACTAGCCCCGCCGGGGAGCTGTTTTTT
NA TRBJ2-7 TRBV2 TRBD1 CASRQQGGSYEQYF TGTGCCAGCAGGCAACAGGGGGGCTCCTACGAGCAGTACTTC
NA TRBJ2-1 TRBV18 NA CASSQPGHQGGNEQFF TGTGCCAGCTCACAACCGGGTCACCAAGGGGGCAATGAGCAGTTCTTC
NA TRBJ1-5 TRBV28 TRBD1 CASSARTGGNQPQHF TGTGCCAGCAGCGCCCGGACAGGGGGCAATCAGCCCCAGCATTTT
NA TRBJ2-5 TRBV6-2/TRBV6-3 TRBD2 CASSYRGLVGQETQYF TGTGCCAGCAGTTACAGGGGACTAGTGGGACAAGAGACCCAGTACTTC
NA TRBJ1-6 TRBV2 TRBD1 CASPTGQGDNSPLHF TGTGCCAGCCCTACGGGACAGGGGGACAATTCACCCCTCCACTTT
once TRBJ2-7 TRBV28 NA CASSPSRPIYEQYF TGTGCCAGCAGTCCCTCTAGGCCAATCTACGAGCAGTACTTC
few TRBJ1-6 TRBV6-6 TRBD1 CASSPPGQGTPLHF TGTGCCAGCTCACCACCGGGACAGGGAACTCCCCTCCACTTT
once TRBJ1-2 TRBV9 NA CASSVGLGGSSYGYTF TGTGCCAGCAGCGTAGGTTTGGGGGGAAGCTCCTATGGCTACACCTTC
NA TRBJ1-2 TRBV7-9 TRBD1 CASSRPTGGDYGYTF TGTGCCAGCAGCCGACCCACAGGGGGCGACTATGGCTACACCTTC
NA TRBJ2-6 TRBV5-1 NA CASLNPSGANVLTF TGCGCCAGTCTAAACCCCTCTGGGGCCAACGTCCTGACTTTC
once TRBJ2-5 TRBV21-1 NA CASSKLQSICHETQYF TGTGCCAGCAGCAAGTTACAGAGTATTTGCCATGAGACCCAGTACTTC
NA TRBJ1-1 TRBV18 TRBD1 CASSPTESTGSTEAFF TGTGCCAGCTCACCTACTGAATCGACAGGGAGCACTGAAGCTTTCTTT
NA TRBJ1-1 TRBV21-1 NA CASSKGDRGINTEAFF TGTGCCAGCAGCAAAGGGGACAGGGGGATAAACACTGAAGCTTTCTTT
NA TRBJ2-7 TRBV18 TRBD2 CASSPPAREGSEQYF TGTGCCAGCTCACCACCGGCCAGGGAGGGCTCCGAGCAGTACTTC
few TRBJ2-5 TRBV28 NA CASVYGTGVLQTQYF TGTGCCAGCGTTTACGGGACGGGAGTTTTACAGACCCAGTACTTC
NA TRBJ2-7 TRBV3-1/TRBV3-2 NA CASSPLTAGEQYF TGTGCCAGCAGCCCTTTAACGGCCGGGGAGCAGTACTTC
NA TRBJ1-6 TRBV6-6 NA CASSHSEGWGVPSPNSPLHF TGTGCCAGCAGCCATTCGGAGGGCTGGGGGGTCCCGTCTCCTAATTCACCCCTCCACTTT
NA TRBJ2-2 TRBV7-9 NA CASSPVAAGELFF TGTGCCAGCAGCCCAGTAGCGGCCGGGGAGCTGTTTTTT
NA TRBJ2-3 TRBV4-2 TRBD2 CASSQERLAASTDTQYF TGTGCCAGCAGCCAAGAACGACTAGCGGCTAGCACAGATACGCAGTATTTT
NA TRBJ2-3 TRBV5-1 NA CASSWGDRVTDTQYF TGCGCCAGCAGCTGGGGGGACAGAGTCACAGATACGCAGTATTTT
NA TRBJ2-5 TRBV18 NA CASSPIGVQETQYF TGTGCCAGCTCACCAATAGGGGTCCAAGAGACCCAGTACTTC
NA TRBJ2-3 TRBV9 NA CASSVGQRSTDTQYF TGTGCCAGCAGCGTAGGTCAGCGGAGCACAGATACGCAGTATTTT
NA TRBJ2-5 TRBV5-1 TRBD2 CASSQAGPQETQYF TGCGCCAGCAGCCAAGCGGGACCCCAAGAGACCCAGTACTTC
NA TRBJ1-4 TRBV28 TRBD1 CASSSRARDRVRRLFF TGTGCCAGCAGTTCTCGAGCCCGGGACAGGGTCCGGAGGCTGTTTTTT
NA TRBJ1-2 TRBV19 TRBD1 CASSISRGLGYTF TGTGCCAGTAGTATATCCAGGGGGCTTGGCTACACCTTC
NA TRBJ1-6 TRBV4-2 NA CASSQGRGREGSPLHF TGTGCCAGCAGCCAAGGTCGGGGCAGGGAGGGTTCACCCCTCCACTTT
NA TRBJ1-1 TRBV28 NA CASSLAGDGTEAFF TGTGCCAGCAGTTTAGCAGGGGATGGAACTGAAGCTTTCTTT
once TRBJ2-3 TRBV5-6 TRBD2 CASSPWRGLSTDTQYF TGTGCCAGCAGCCCTTGGCGGGGGTTAAGCACAGATACGCAGTATTTT
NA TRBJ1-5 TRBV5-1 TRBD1 CASSLDPGGTGRSQPQHF TGCGCCAGCAGCTTGGACCCAGGGGGCACAGGGAGAAGTCAGCCCCAGCATTTT
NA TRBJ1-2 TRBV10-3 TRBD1 CAAAALGTGGWDNYGYTF TGTGCCGCAGCCGCTTTGGGAACAGGGGGCTGGGATAACTATGGCTACACCTTC
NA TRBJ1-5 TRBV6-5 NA CASRGNDRINQPQHF TGTGCCAGCAGGGGGAACGACAGAATCAATCAGCCCCAGCATTTT
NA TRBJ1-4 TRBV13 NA CASSFRQGATNEKLFF TGTGCCAGCAGCTTTCGCCAGGGCGCAACTAATGAAAAACTGTTTTTT
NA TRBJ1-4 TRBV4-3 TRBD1 CASSQDFGGQEKLFF TGCGCCAGCAGCCAAGATTTCGGGGGACAGGAGAAGCTGTTTTTT
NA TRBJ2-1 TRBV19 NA CASSISGGLYNEQFF TGTGCCAGTAGTATAAGTGGGGGACTCTACAATGAGCAGTTCTTC
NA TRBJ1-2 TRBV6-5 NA CASSRMTASYGYTF TGTGCCAGCAGCCGAATGACAGCCTCCTATGGCTACACCTTC
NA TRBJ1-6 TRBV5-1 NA CASSFVQGRSYNSPLHF TGCGCCAGCAGCTTTGTCCAGGGTCGTTCCTATAATTCACCCCTCCACTTT
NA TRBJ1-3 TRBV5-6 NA CASSLGAPSGNTIYF TGTGCCAGCAGCTTGGGGGCTCCCTCTGGAAACACCATATATTTT
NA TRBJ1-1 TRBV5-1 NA CASSSQGGSTEAFF TGCGCCAGCAGCTCCCAGGGCGGAAGTACTGAAGCTTTCTTT
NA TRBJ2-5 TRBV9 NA CASSSQFQETQYF TGTGCCAGCAGTTCACAGTTCCAAGAGACCCAGTACTTC
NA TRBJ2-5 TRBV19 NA CASNGGPQETQYF TGTGCCAGTAACGGGGGACCCCAAGAGACCCAGTACTTC
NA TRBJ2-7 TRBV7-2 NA CASSQQTSYEQYF TGTGCCAGCAGCCAACAAACCAGCTACGAGCAGTACTTC
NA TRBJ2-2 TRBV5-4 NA CASRGLITGELFF TGTGCCAGCAGGGGGCTAATCACCGGGGAGCTGTTTTTT
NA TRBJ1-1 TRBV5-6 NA CASSSTLDTEAFF TGTGCCAGCAGCTCGACACTGGACACTGAAGCTTTCTTT